This record concerns one T cell receptor (beta chain) sequence. This clonotype was observed a few times. Its antigen specificity is not known. Per-base quality was not reported, and no clone a single base away is much larger than it. The data were taken from a study of CD8 T cells in ankylosing spondylitis (dated by TCRdb to 2017 to 2019). About the full investigation: The study profiled T cell receptor beta repertoires in healthy donors and ankylosing spondylitis patients to find disease-linked TCR variants. The full study cohort was made up of about 25 ankylosing spondylitis patients and 108 healthy donors. Samples of peripheral blood were taken, and for ankylosing spondylitis patients, synovial fluid was collected as well. Points the paper makes about the study in general: A TCR beta motif made up of several highly homologous amino acid variants appeared to be characteristic of blood from ankylosing spondylitis patients. The disease-linked clones showed a CD8+ phenotype and occurred at relatively low frequencies in peripheral blood. Some TCR beta motif variants had previously been reported in synovial fluid and blood of reactive arthritis patients, which suggested common disease-initiation mechanisms. According to the report, matched synovial fluid samples from ankylosing spondylitis patients were significantly enriched for the disease-linked clones.

The listed sequencing device is Illumina HiSeq 2500. TCR beta libraries were prepared by quantitative 5'-RACE with molecular barcodes. Regarding the original processing steps: A new computational method, built on a probabilistic model of VDJ rearrangement, was used to identify disease-linked TCR variants. Using fastp trimming at Q25 and MiXCR clonotype assembly, TCRdb reanalyzed the public sequencing data and kept in-frame beta chains. Each entry merges the rows of one CDR3 protein and shows their most common DNA and genes. It is TCRdb's table, rather than the study itself, that gives the V and J calls and clone size. The sample table records approximately 520,000 distinct CDR3 sequences; approximately 5.3% of these occur just once. Roughly 3.5% of the sample is held by the ten biggest clonotypes. There are 14 amino acids in the CDR3, from cysteine to phenylalanine inclusive. The DNA shown is the 42-base CDR3, in frame from base 1. The V and J ends are trimmed by 7 bases and 3 bases, leaving 15 bases between them. CDR1 and CDR2, per the germline V gene, are SNHLY and FYNNEI.

The chain uses TRBV2 and TRBJ1-2; the D gene identity is not certain. The source is a male donor with ankylosing spondylitis. The sequenced material came from blood, either unsorted or a sorted T cell fraction (not recorded which). The CDR3 is CASNQLTVDYGYTF. In nucleotides, the sequence is TGTGCCAGCAATCAACTAACTGTGGACTATGGCTACACCTTC.